These T cell receptor beta chains were read from a single sample in a study of CD8 T cells in Susac syndrome. TCRdb reprocessed the immunoSEQ multiplex PCR reads via MiXCR and lists one record per CDR3 protein. The sample carries about 300,000 distinct CDR3 sequences, 65% to 90% recorded once. Material for sequencing was CD8+ T cells from PBMCs. The source of these receptors is a human donor with multiple sclerosis. Both conserved end residues are trimmed from each CDR3. The D gene is left open where the match is weak.

D: TRBD1
length: 13
J: TRBJ1-4
V: TRBV15
CDR3: ATSRDRGRDEKLF

D: TRBD2
length: 12
J: TRBJ2-7
V: TRBV27
CDR3: ASSLGLAGPEQY

D: -
length: 13
J: TRBJ2-5
V: TRBV7-2
CDR3: ASSLEAGAQETQY

D: TRBD2
length: 14
J: TRBJ2-7
V: TRBV4-3
CDR3: ASSPMGPGLHYEQY

D: TRBD2
length: 16
J: TRBJ2-3
V: TRBV7-9
CDR3: ASIPGGGLAPPTDTQY

D: -
length: 13
J: TRBJ1-2
V: TRBV7-2
CDR3: ASSLEPGPSYGYT

D: -
length: 14
J: TRBJ1-1
V: TRBV3-1
CDR3: ASSHRKLGPRVGAF

D: -
length: 10
J: TRBJ2-1
V: TRBV19
CDR3: ASRQGGNEQF

D: TRBD2
length: 11
J: TRBJ2-4
V: TRBV28
CDR3: ASTSGRAHIQY

D: -
length: 12
J: TRBJ2-7
V: TRBV27
CDR3: ASSFQGMVYEQY

D: -
length: 10
J: TRBJ1-2
V: TRBV10-1
CDR3: ASSDTASGYT

D: -
length: 11
J: TRBJ2-7
V: TRBV28
CDR3: ASSGVGGPQQY

D: -
length: 13
J: TRBJ1-2
V: TRBV2
CDR3: ASSDLGSEARGYT

D: TRBD2
length: 11
J: TRBJ2-1
V: TRBV29-1
CDR3: SALAGVSNEQF

D: TRBD2
length: 14
J: TRBJ2-7
V: TRBV19
CDR3: ASSPGGLTGAYEQY

D: TRBD1
length: 11
J: TRBJ2-7
V: TRBV13
CDR3: ASSSTGVVEQY

D: -
length: 13
J: TRBJ2-5
V: TRBV27
CDR3: ASSLQSSWQETQY

D: -
length: 10
J: TRBJ1-1
V: TRBV5-5
CDR3: ASSSAGYEAF

D: -
length: 12
J: TRBJ1-1
V: TRBV28
CDR3: ASSFSGMNTEAF

D: -
length: 12
J: TRBJ2-7
V: TRBV20-1
CDR3: SARDLQHSYEQY

D: -
length: 15
J: TRBJ2-1
V: TRBV24-1
CDR3: ATSDSGAFKAYNEQF

D: -
length: 16
J: TRBJ2-2
V: TRBV12-3/TRBV12-4
CDR3: ASSLGAGMYLSTGELF

D: -
length: 11
J: TRBJ2-1
V: TRBV10-3
CDR3: AISADMSNEQF

D: TRBD2
length: 12
J: TRBJ2-7
V: TRBV28
CDR3: ASKVGRATYEQY

D: -
length: 10
J: TRBJ1-2
V: TRBV6-2/TRBV6-3
CDR3: ASSYPRGGKS

D: -
length: 17
J: TRBJ2-3
V: TRBV28
CDR3: ASSFFPASPQDSTDTQY

D: -
length: 11
J: TRBJ2-7
V: TRBV12-5
CDR3: ASGSGIVGEQY

D: -
length: 15
J: TRBJ2-3
V: TRBV28
CDR3: ASSPPGTSSYTDTQY

D: -
length: 17
J: TRBJ2-6
V: TRBV18
CDR3: ASSPRRWDGPRGANVLT

D: -
length: 11
J: TRBJ2-7
V: TRBV7-3
CDR3: ASSLISSGEQY

D: TRBD2
length: 12
J: TRBJ2-3
V: TRBV6-4
CDR3: ASSTGLPTDTQY

D: -
length: 13
J: TRBJ2-5
V: TRBV28
CDR3: ASRPEDRFQETQY

D: TRBD2
length: 13
J: TRBJ2-7
V: TRBV30
CDR3: AWSVGTSGSAEQY

D: TRBD2
length: 17
J: TRBJ2-1
V: TRBV7-9
CDR3: ASSSRHALAGERFDEQF

D: -
length: 13
J: TRBJ2-7
V: TRBV3-1
CDR3: ASTLGTVGAYEQY

D: TRBD2
length: 14
J: TRBJ2-1
V: TRBV6-2/TRBV6-3
CDR3: ASSYWASGRPNEQF

D: -
length: 18
J: TRBJ2-6
V: TRBV11-1
CDR3: ASSLAPSRGPDSGANVLT

D: -
length: 12
J: TRBJ2-7
V: TRBV4-3
CDR3: ASSQVESSYEQY

D: -
length: 14
J: TRBJ1-2
V: TRBV11-2
CDR3: ASSPGGTPANYGYT

D: -
length: 14
J: TRBJ1-4
V: TRBV7-2
CDR3: ASSLEMGVTNEKLF

D: -
length: 11
J: TRBJ2-7
V: TRBV20-1
CDR3: SARETGGHEQY

D: TRBD1
length: 12
J: TRBJ2-5
V: TRBV12-3/TRBV12-4
CDR3: ASSPTGEVETQY

D: -
length: 14
J: TRBJ1-1
V: TRBV25-1
CDR3: ASSDDRREMNTEAF

D: TRBD2
length: 13
J: TRBJ2-1
V: TRBV5-6
CDR3: ASSFTSGKFGEQF

D: TRBD2
length: 18
J: TRBJ2-3
V: TRBV7-6
CDR3: ASSLSPPSGGLAGADTQY

D: -
length: 11
J: TRBJ2-1
V: TRBV29-1
CDR3: SVLTGNYNEQF

D: -
length: 12
J: TRBJ1-1
V: TRBV16
CDR3: ASSQFGGNTEAF

D: -
length: 12
J: TRBJ2-7
V: TRBV12-3/TRBV12-4
CDR3: ASSYRAPSYEQY

D: TRBD1
length: 9
J: TRBJ1-1
V: TRBV12-3/TRBV12-4
CDR3: ASCRGAEAF

D: -
length: 12
J: TRBJ1-5
V: TRBV28
CDR3: ASNIWASNQPQH